The sequence of this T cell receptor (beta chain) was determined in a study of blood T cell repertoires in COVID-19. Original data processing: Researchers report that nucleated cell counts were estimated from reference gene primer amplification. Only in-frame clones appear in the TCRdb table, and some are missing; sequencing was by immunoSEQ multiplex PCR. V and J calls and clone size are as listed in that table; D and trimming were resolved from the DNA. Seen here are roughly 97,000 clones, 90% to 95% observed once, and the top ten hold 5% to 6.5%. Sequences were obtained from peripheral blood. The sequence came from a human donor in a cohort sampled during active COVID-19.

The CDR3 nucleotides are TGTGCCAGCAGTTCGACTAGCGGGAGGGAGTACAATGAGCAGTTCTTC. It is translated as CASSSTSGREYNEQFF. V usage is TRBV6-5 and J usage is TRBJ2-1, with 14 bases lining up with TRBD2. Germline-derived CDR1 and CDR2 are MNHEY and SVGAGI. The length of the CDR3 is 16 residues. The junction had 3 bases not matched to a gene; V was cut back by 4 bases and J by 4 bases.